The clone carrying this T cell receptor beta chain appeared many times. The antigen remains undetermined. The entry originates in a study of neurological immune-mediated disorders. 5'RACE employing 10-nucleotide random UMIs yielded the cDNA. Over 190 million TCR-beta sequences from 15-18 subjects came out of each sequencing run. TCRdb fed the 5' RACE reads into MiXCR, producing one record per CDR3 protein. Of approximately 58,000 distinct CDR3 sequences listed, 6.5% to 8.5% are singletons. Time point denoted: longitudinal time-point 3. Unsorted libraries were prepared from 2 million PBMCs held at -80 C. The CDR3 is 14 residues long. Trimming took 4 bases from V and 8 from J; bases not matched to a gene: 10. The germline gives CDR1 SGHRS, CDR2 YFSETQ. Study-wide findings and caveats: Private repertoires in all groups were suggested by the absence of shared CDR3 amino acid sequences among expanded clones across subjects.

The V and J genes are TRBV5-1 and TRBJ1-1, with 8 nucleotides matching TRBD1. The receptor's source is a woman aged 40 to 50 in good health. Sequenced material: PBMCs. The CDR3 bases are TGCGCCAGCAGCAAGGGACAGGCGATTTCCGAAGCTTTCTTT. Its protein product is CASSKGQAISEAFF.